This TCR beta chain was sequenced for a study of T cells in Graves' hyperthyroidism and ophthalmopathy. Germline V gives CDR1 MNHEY, CDR2 SVGAGI. The CDR3 is 12 amino acids. Between the trimmed V and J ends, which lost 7 bases and 4 bases, there was a span of 8 bases. This clonotype was counted a few times. Amplified regions were TCR beta CDR3 sequences from RNA transcripts. First-round RT-PCR with HTBI primers amplified the TCR CDR3 region. Each CDR3 protein gets one entry after TCRdb re-called the multiplex PCR reads with MiXCR. The table includes about 570,000 distinct CDR3 sequences, approximately 44% detected once. Uncontrolled infection, other autoimmune disease, pregnancy or lactation led to exclusion.

The chain is built from TRBV6-5 and TRBJ1-3, with a tentative D call TRBD1 (5 bases). The clonotype originates from an adult woman with Graves' disease, either hyperthyroidism or ophthalmopathy (not recorded which). Sequencing used peripheral blood or thyroid tissue (not recorded which). DNA of the CDR3: TGTGCCAGCAAAGCAGGGGGAAACACCATATATTTT. Protein sequence: CASKAGGNTIYF.